Listed here are 23 T cell receptor beta chains from one sample, sequenced in a study of radiotherapy plus CTLA-4 blockade in lung cancer. Some clones are missing from TCRdb's copy, which holds only in-frame ones; the method was immunoSEQ multiplex PCR. The sample lists more than 95,000 clones; 60% to 75% were seen once. The sequenced sample was peripheral blood, obtained from a patient treated with radiotherapy plus ipilimumab. These receptors all stem from a human donor with non-small cell lung cancer who had a partial response to radiotherapy plus ipilimumab. Some clones in this sample may be carry-over from other donors' samples.

DNA of the CDR3: TGTGCCATCACGTCGGGTCCGAACACCGGGGAGCTGTTTTTT. It is translated as CAITSGPNTGELFF. The chain carries TRBV10-3 and TRBJ2-2; the D is unclear. The V gene's germline CDR1 is ENHRY and CDR2 SYGVKD. The CDR3 loop spans 14 amino acids. V gave up 7 bases and J gave up 0 bases, with 9 bases separating them.

The rearrangement uses TRBV13 and TRBJ1-2; possibly TRBD1 for D (6 bases). Germline values: CDR1 PRHDT, CDR2 FYEKMQ (reference sequence). CDR3 size: 14 residues. V lost 3 bases, J lost 6 bases, and 14 bases lay in between. Here the CDR3 DNA reads TGTGCCAGCAGCTTCTTCCAGGGGATGGATGGCTACACCTTC. Amino acid sequence: CASSFFQGMDGYTF.

For the CDR3, the DNA is TGTGCCAGCAGCTTAGCTGGACTATGGGGTGAAAAACTGTTTTTT. Protein sequence: CASSLAGLWGEKLFF. The chain is built from TRBV7-8 and TRBJ1-4; D remains unclear. The CDR3 sequence is 15 residues long. With 0 bases removed from V and 7 bases from J, the gap between germline ends came to 12 bases. Germline-derived CDR1 and CDR2 are SGHVS and FQNEAQ.

The J gene is TRBJ2-2, the V gene TRBV18; 8 nucleotides match TRBD1. Germline CDR1 reads KGHSH; CDR2 reads LQKENI. After removal of 2 bases from V and 7 bases from J, the junction contained 15 bases not matched to a gene. The CDR3 runs 18 residues. This chain's CDR3 is CASSPITATGVIGGELFF. DNA for the CDR3: TGTGCCAGCTCACCAATTACCGCGACAGGGGTTATCGGCGGGGAGCTGTTTTTT.

The J gene is TRBJ2-7, the V gene TRBV2, with 10 bases aligning to TRBD2. This CDR3 is built from 14 residues. The germline gives CDR1 SNHLY, CDR2 FYNNEI. After removal of 5 bases from V and 1 base from J, the junction contained 2 bases not matched to a gene. In nucleotides, the CDR3 is TGTGCCAGCAGTACTAGCGGGATTTCCTACGAGCAGTACTTC. It translates to CASSTSGISYEQYF.

V is TRBV9 and J is TRBJ2-1; 14 bases agree with TRBD2. From germline, CDR1 is SGDLS and CDR2 YYNGEE. V shed 3 bases and J 2 bases; nucleotides not matched to a gene: 4. This CDR3 comprises 17 residues. Written as DNA, the CDR3 is TGTGCCAGCAGCGCCGGGACTAGCGGGAGTGCCTACAATGAGCAGTTCTTC. Translation gives CASSAGTSGSAYNEQFF.

The chain joins TRBV2 to TRBJ2-7; 12 nucleotides align to TRBD2. The CDR3 covers 15 residues. The trim removed 8 bases at V and 6 bases at J, leaving 11 bases unmatched. Per the germline V gene, CDR1 is SNHLY and CDR2 is FYNNEI. CDR3 sequence reads: CASEEASGGAGEQYF. The CDR3 DNA reads TGTGCCAGCGAGGAGGCTAGCGGGGGGGCGGGCGAGCAGTACTTC.

J is TRBJ1-6 and V is TRBV5-1; no clear D. CDR3 length: 14 residues. The germline V gene encodes CDR1 SGHRS and CDR2 YFSETQ. Trimming shortened V by 0 bases and J by 8 bases, and 9 bases separated the two germline ends. In nucleotides, the CDR3 is TGCGCCAGCAGCTTGGCCAGGCGGGATTCACCCCTCCACTTT. It encodes CASSLARRDSPLHF.

The chain couples TRBV2 to TRBJ2-3; D uncertain. Trimming took 4 bases from V and 2 from J, leaving 10 bases between them. The CDR3 has 14 residues. The germline CDR1 and CDR2 sequences are SNHLY and FYNNEI. The CDR3 loop reads CASSVAPFTDTQYF. The CDR3 DNA reads TGTGCCAGCAGTGTAGCCCCGTTCACAGATACGCAGTATTTT.

The chain is built from TRBV5-6 and TRBJ2-1, with 12 bases aligning to TRBD2. CDR1 is SGHDT, CDR2 YYEEEE, per germline. The V and J ends lost 5 bases and 10 bases, in that order; junction bases with no gene match: 4. CDR3 length: 13 residues. CDR3 protein: CASRRLAGVEQFF. CDR3 in DNA: TGTGCCAGCAGACGACTAGCGGGAGTGGAGCAGTTCTTC.

This clone was observed a handful of times. Relative to the germline gene, one junction end is altered; a read error may explain this. V usage is TRBV6-5 and J usage is TRBJ1-1; D is possibly TRBD1 (5 bases). CDR3 length: 12 amino acids. Germline V gene sequence: CDR1 MNHEY, CDR2 SVGAGI. The CDR3 protein is CASSEAGGVIRF. The CDR3 nucleotides are TGTGCCAGCAGTGAAGCTGGAGGGGTAATTCGGTTT.

This clone showed up just a few times. The J gene is TRBJ2-5, the V gene TRBV11-2, with 8 bases that match TRBD1. The CDR3 covers 15 residues. Germline V lookup: CDR1 SGHAT, CDR2 FQNNGV. The junction had 8 bases not matched to a gene; V was cut back by 2 bases and J by 6 bases. The CDR3 nucleotides read TGTGCCAGCAGCTTACCCGCAGGGGGCGTGCAGACCCAGTACTTC. Translated, it gives CASSLPAGGVQTQYF.

The chain employs TRBV29-1 and TRBJ1-6, with TRBD1 identical over 8 bases. Germline CDR1 and CDR2: SQVTM and ANQGSEA. The V and J ends lost 7 bases and 3 bases, in that order; junction bases with no gene match: 5. CDR3 size: 14 residues. CDR3 region: CSARTGNYNSPLHF. The CDR3 nucleotides are TGCAGCGCCCGGACAGGGAACTATAATTCACCCCTCCACTTT.

The chain recombines TRBV28 with TRBJ1-1; 7 positions match TRBD1. Germline trimming cut 6 bases from V and 4 bases from J; bases unmatched to any gene: 14. Per germline, CDR1 MDHEN and CDR2 SYDVKM. The length of the CDR3 is 16 residues. CDR3 DNA sequence: TGTGCCAGCAGCCACCTGAAAAGGGGGCGGGGCACTGAAGCTTTCTTT. Translated: CASSHLKRGRGTEAFF.

This chain uses TRBV28 with TRBJ1-1, with D uncertain. The CDR3 runs to 15 residues. In germline, CDR1 is MDHEN, CDR2 SYDVKM. V was clipped by 6 bases and J by 0 bases, with 14 bases between them. CDR3 amino acids: CASRKIDNMNTEAFF. CDR3 bases: TGTGCCAGCAGGAAAATCGACAACATGAACACTGAAGCTTTCTTT.

The V gene is TRBV5-1, the J gene TRBJ2-1; 12 nucleotides align to TRBD2. V lost 3 bases and J lost 8; bases outside the gene matches: 9. This CDR3 has 16 residues. CDR1 and CDR2 from the germline V gene are SGHRS and YFSETQ. This chain's CDR3 is CASSSLGLAGEDEQFF. In DNA, the CDR3 is TGCGCCAGCAGCTCTCTGGGACTAGCGGGCGAAGATGAGCAGTTCTTC.

This clone was recorded once. The V and J genes are TRBV19 and TRBJ2-2; 7 bases are a match to TRBD2. This CDR3 comprises 15 residues. Trimming cost V 6 bases and J 6 bases; bases outside gene matches: 10. CDR1 and CDR2 from the germline V gene are LNHDA and SQIVND (reference sequence). The DNA for the CDR3 is TGTGCCAGTAGAGGGCAAGCGGGATCCCCCGGGGAGCTGTTTTTT. It specifies CASRGQAGSPGELFF.

This clone was counted between two and nine times. The V call is TRBV10-2, the J call TRBJ1-1, with D perhaps TRBD1 (6 bases). The length of the CDR3 is 15 residues. V was shortened by 3 bases and J by 0 bases, with 11 bases between the two germline ends. Germline V CDR1 and CDR2: WSHSY, SAAADI. The CDR3 DNA sequence: TGCGCCAGCAGTGATGGGCAGGGGATGAACACTGAAGCTTTCTTT. Translation: CASSDGQGMNTEAFF.

The chain uses TRBV27 and TRBJ1-2; D ambiguous. Germline V gene sequence: CDR1 MNHEY, CDR2 SMNVEV (reference sequence). The CDR3 is made up of 14 amino acids. The V and J ends lost 2 bases and 7 bases respectively, with 14 bases between them. The CDR3 DNA reads TGTGCCAGCAGTTTAGCCGGGTACGGAGGTGGCTACACCTTC. It encodes CASSLAGYGGGYTF.

V is TRBV19 and J is TRBJ2-7, with D possibly matching TRBD1 (5 bases). The germline V gene has CDR1 LNHDA and CDR2 SQIVND (reference sequence). The CDR3 length is 13 residues. Trimming cost V 9 bases and J 2 bases, with 14 bases left between them. The CDR3 nucleotides are TGTGCCAGCAGGGCTGCAGGGACCTACGAGCAGTACTTC. Its protein product is CASRAAGTYEQYF.

The J gene is TRBJ1-2, the V gene TRBV6-5, with D perhaps TRBD1 (5 bases). Deletions cut 0 bases from V and 2 bases from J, with 13 bases between. CDR3 length: 16 amino acids. Germline CDR1 MNHEY, CDR2 SVGAGI. CDR3 sequence (DNA): TGTGCCAGCAGTTACTCAACCGTGACAGCGAACTATGGCTACACCTTC. This sequence encodes CASSYSTVTANYGYTF.

The rearrangement joins TRBV27 to TRBJ2-7; D might be TRBD1 (5 bases). The length of the CDR3 is 14 residues. Trimming stripped 3 bases from V and 1 base from J, with 10 bases between. Germline CDR1 is MNHEY and CDR2 is SMNVEV (reference sequence). This chain's CDR3 is CASSFGAYSYEQYF. The DNA for the CDR3 is TGTGCCAGCAGTTTTGGGGCCTATTCCTACGAGCAGTACTTC.

This clone was seen repeatedly, ten times or more. The V gene is TRBV7-9, the J gene TRBJ2-1; 7 nucleotides line up with TRBD2. This CDR3 spans 15 amino acids. V dropped 6 bases and J dropped 6; count of bases not matched to a gene: 11. Per germline, CDR1 SEHNR and CDR2 FQNEAQ (reference sequence). The CDR3 spells CASSKSGNFANEQFF. CDR3 coding DNA: TGTGCCAGCAGTAAGAGCGGGAACTTCGCCAATGAGCAGTTCTTC.